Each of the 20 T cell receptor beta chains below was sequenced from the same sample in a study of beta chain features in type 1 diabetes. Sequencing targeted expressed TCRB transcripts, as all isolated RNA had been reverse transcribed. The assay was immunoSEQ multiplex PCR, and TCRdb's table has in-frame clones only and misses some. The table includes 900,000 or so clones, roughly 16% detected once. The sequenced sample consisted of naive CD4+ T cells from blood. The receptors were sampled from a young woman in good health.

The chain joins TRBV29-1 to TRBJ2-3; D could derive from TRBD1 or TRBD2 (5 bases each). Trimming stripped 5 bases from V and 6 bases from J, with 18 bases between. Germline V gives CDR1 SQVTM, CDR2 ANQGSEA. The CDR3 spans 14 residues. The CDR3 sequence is CSVLPGPSDDTQYF. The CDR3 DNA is TGCAGCGTTCTCCCGGGGCCGTCGGATGATACGCAGTATTTT.

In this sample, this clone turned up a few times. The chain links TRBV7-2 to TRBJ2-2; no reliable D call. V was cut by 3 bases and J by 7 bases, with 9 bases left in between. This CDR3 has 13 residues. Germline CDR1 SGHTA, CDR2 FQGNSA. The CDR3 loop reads CASSFTTRGELFF. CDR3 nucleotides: TGTGCCAGCAGCTTCACCACCCGCGGGGAGCTGTTTTTT.

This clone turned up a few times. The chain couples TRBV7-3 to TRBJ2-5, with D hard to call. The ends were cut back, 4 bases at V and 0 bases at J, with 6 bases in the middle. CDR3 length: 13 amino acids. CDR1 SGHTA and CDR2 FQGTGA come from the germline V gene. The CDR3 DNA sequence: TGTGCCAGCAGCTCTCCGTACCAAGAGACCCAGTACTTC. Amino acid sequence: CASSSPYQETQYF.

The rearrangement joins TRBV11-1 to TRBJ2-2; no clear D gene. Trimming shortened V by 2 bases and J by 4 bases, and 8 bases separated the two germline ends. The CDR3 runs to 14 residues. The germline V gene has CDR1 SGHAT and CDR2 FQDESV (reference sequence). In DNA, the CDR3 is TGTGCCAGCAGCTTACGGCGAGTCACCGGGGAGCTGTTTTTT. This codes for CASSLRRVTGELFF.

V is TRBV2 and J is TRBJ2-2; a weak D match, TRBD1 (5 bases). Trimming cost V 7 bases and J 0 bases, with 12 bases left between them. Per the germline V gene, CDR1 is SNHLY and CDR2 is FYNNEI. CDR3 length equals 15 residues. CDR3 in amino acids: CASNQGTANTGELFF. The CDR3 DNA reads TGTGCCAGCAATCAGGGAACAGCGAACACCGGGGAGCTGTTTTTT. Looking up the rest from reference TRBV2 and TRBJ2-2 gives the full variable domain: EPEVTQTPSHQVTQMGQEVILRCVPISNHLYFYWYRQILGQKVEFLVSFYNNEISEKSEIFDDQFSVERPDGSNFTLKIRSTKLEDSAMYFCASNQGTANTGELFFGEGSRLTVL.

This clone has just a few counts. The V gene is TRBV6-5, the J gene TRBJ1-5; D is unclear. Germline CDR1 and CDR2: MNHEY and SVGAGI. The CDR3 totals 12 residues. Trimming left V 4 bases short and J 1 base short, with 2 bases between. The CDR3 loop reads CASSWSNQPQHF. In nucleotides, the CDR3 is TGTGCCAGCAGTTGGAGCAATCAGCCCCAGCATTTT.

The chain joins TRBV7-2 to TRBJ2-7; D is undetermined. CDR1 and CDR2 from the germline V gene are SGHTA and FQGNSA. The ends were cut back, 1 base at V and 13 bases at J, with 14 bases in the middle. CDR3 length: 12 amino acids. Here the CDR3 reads CASSLVHRQPYF. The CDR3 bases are TGTGCCAGCAGCTTAGTTCACCGCCAACCCTACTTC.

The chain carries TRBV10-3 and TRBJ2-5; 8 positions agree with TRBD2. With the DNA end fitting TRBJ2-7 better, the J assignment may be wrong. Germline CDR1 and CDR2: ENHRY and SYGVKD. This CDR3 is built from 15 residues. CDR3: CAISGTLAETYEQYF. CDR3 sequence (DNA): TGTGCCATCAGTGGTACACTAGCGGAGACCTACGAGCAGTACTTC.

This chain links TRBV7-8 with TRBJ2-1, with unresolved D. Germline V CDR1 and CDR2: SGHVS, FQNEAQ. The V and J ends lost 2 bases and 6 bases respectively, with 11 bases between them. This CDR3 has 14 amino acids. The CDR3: CASSLRTPGNEQFF. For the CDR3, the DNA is TGTGCCAGCAGCTTAAGGACCCCGGGCAATGAGCAGTTCTTC.

CDR3 DNA sequence: TGTGCCAGCAGCTTAGATCTCGGGACAGTTCCGACGAGGGGGGCCAACGTCCTGACTTTC. Amino acids: CASSLDLGTVPTRGANVLTF. The rearrangement links TRBV7-6 to TRBJ2-6; 7 positions agree with TRBD1. Germline V gene sequence: CDR1 SGHVS, CDR2 FNYEAQ. V trimming: 1 base; J trimming: 4 bases; junction bases outside the gene matches: 16. CDR3 size: 20 residues.

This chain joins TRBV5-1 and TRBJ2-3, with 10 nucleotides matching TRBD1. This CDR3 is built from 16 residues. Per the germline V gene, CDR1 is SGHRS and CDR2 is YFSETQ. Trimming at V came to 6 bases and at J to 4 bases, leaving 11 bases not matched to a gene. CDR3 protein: CASIAFPGTGADTQYF. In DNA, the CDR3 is TGCGCCAGCATTGCCTTCCCCGGGACAGGGGCAGATACGCAGTATTTT.

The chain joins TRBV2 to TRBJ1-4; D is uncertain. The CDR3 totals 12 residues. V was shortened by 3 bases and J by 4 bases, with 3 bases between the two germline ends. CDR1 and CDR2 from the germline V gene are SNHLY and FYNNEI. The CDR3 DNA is TGTGCCAGCAGTGACGGTAATGAAAAACTGTTTTTT. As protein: CASSDGNEKLFF.

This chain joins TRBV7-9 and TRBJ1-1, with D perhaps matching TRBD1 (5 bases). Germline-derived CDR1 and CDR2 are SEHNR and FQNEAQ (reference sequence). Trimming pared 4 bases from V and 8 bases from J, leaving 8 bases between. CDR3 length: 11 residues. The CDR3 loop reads CASSSAGEAFF. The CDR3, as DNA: TGTGCCAGCAGCTCCGCAGGGGAAGCTTTCTTT.

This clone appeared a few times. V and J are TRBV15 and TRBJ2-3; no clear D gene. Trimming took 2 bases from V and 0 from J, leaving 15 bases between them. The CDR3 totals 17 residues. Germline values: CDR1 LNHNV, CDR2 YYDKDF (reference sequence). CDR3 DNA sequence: TGTGCCACCAGCAGATACCTACAGTCCACTAGCACAGATACGCAGTATTTT. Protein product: CATSRYLQSTSTDTQYF.

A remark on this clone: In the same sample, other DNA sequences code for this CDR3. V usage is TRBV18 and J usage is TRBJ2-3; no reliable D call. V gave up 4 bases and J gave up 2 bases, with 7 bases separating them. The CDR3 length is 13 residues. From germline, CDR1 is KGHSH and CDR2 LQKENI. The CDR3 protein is CASSLGSTDTQYF. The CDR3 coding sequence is TGTGCCAGCTCACTTGGATCCACAGATACGCAGTATTTT.

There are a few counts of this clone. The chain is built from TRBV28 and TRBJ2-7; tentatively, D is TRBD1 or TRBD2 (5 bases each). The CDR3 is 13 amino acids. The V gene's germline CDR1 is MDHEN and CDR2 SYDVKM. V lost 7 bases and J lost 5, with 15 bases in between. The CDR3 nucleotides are TGTGCCAGCATGGGGGAGCTCTTCGACGAGCAGTACTTC. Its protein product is CASMGELFDEQYF. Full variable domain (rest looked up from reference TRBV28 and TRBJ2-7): DVKVTQSSRYLVKRTGEKVFLECVQDMDHENMFWYRQDPGLGLRLIYFSYDVKMKEKGDIPEGYSVSREKKERFSLILESASTNQTSMYLCASMGELFDEQYFGPGTRLTVT.

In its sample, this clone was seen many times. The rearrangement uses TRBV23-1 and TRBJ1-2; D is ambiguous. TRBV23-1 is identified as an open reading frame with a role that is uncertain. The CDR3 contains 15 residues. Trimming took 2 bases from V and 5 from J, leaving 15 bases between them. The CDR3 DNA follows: TGCGCCAGCAGTCAAGGGCAGGCCCTCGGGTATGGCTACACCTTC. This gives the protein CASSQGQALGYGYTF.

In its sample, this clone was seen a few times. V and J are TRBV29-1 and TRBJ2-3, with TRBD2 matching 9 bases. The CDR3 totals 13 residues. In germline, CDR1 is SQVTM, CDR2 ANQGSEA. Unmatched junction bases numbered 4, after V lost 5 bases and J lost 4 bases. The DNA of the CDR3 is TGCAGCGTTAAAGGGACTAGCCCAGATACGCAGTATTTT. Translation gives CSVKGTSPDTQYF.

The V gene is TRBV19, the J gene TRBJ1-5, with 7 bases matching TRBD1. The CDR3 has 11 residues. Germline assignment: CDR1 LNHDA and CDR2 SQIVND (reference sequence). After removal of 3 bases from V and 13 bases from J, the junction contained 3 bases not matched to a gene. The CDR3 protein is CASSMDRLQHF. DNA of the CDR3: TGTGCCAGTAGTATGGACAGGCTACAGCATTTT.

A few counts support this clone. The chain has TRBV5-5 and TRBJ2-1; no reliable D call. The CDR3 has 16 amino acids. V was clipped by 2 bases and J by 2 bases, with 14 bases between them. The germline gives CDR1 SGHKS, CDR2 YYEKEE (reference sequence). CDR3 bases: TGTGCCAGCAGCTTTGAGGTGACCTTCGCCTACAATGAGCAGTTCTTC. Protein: CASSFEVTFAYNEQFF.